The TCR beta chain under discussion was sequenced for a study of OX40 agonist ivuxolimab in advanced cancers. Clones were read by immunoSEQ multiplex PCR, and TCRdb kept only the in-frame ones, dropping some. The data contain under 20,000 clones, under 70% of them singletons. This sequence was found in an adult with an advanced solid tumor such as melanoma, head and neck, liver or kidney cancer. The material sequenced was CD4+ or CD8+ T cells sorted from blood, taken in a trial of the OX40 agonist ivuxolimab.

CDR3 sequence (DNA): TGTGCCACCAGCAGAGACGGGACCTCCTACGAGCAGTACTTC. This translates into CATSRDGTSYEQYF. The genes are TRBV15 and TRBJ2-7, with D perhaps matching TRBD1 or TRBD2 (5 bases each). CDR3 length: 14 amino acids. Germline assignment: CDR1 LNHNV and CDR2 YYDKDF (reference sequence). V dropped 0 bases and J dropped 0 bases, with 6 bases sitting between them.